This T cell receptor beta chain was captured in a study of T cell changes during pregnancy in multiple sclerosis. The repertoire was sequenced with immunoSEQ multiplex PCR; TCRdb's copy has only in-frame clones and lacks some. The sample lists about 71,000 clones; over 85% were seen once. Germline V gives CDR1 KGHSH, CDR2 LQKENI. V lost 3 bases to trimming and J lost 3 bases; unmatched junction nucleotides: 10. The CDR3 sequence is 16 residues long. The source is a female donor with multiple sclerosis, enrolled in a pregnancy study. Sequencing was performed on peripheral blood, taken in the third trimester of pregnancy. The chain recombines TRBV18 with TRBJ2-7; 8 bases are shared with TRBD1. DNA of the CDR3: TGTGCCAGCTCACCCTCTCAGGGGGCGTTGGGCTACGAGCAGTACTTC. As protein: CASSPSQGALGYEQYF.